Following are 3 T cell receptor beta chains from one sample sequenced in a study of blood T cell repertoires in COVID-19. Measured with immunoSEQ multiplex PCR; TCRdb has only the in-frame clones, and not every one. The data hold over 300,000 clones, with 70% to 90% observed a single time. The specimen sequenced was peripheral blood. These receptors all come from a human donor in a cohort sampled during active COVID-19.

The V and J genes are TRBV18 and TRBJ1-4; 7 bases agree with TRBD1. The ends lost 4 bases at V and 5 bases at J; junction bases unmatched: 7. CDR3 length equals 15 residues. Germline CDR1 KGHSH, CDR2 LQKENI. Written as DNA, the CDR3 is TGTGCCAGCTCACTAAAGGGACAGATAAATGAAAAACTGTTTTTT. It yields the protein CASSLKGQINEKLFF. The variable domain in full, with the rest retrieved from reference TRBV18 and TRBJ1-4, is NAGVMQNPRHLVRRRGQEARLRCSPMKGHSHVYWYRQLPEEGLKFMVYLQKENIIDESGMPKERFSAEFPKEGPSILRIQQVVRGDSAAYFCASSLKGQINEKLFFGSGTQLSVL.

The chain has TRBV25-1 and TRBJ1-2, with D unclear. The CDR3 is made up of 13 amino acids. V lost 6 bases and J 4 bases, leaving 12 bases between the germline ends. Germline CDR1 MGHDK, CDR2 SYGVNS. CDR3 bases: TGTGCCAGCAGAGAACGGGCGGGCTATGGCTACACCTTC. Translated, it gives CASRERAGYGYTF.

The V and J genes are TRBV30 and TRBJ1-6; possibly TRBD1 for D (5 bases). In germline, CDR1 is GTSNPN, CDR2 SVGIG (reference sequence). This CDR3 region has 12 residues. V lost 5 bases and J lost 7, with 9 bases in between. The CDR3 loop reads CAWGRVNSPLHF. CDR3 sequence (DNA): TGTGCCTGGGGCAGGGTCAATTCACCCCTCCACTTT.